This passage covers 27 T cell receptor beta chains from one sample sequenced in a study of shared clonotypes between healthy human individuals. Naivety among CD8 cells was defined by CD45RO negativity and positive CCR7 selection, thereby excluding terminally differentiated effector memory CD45RA+ cells. Libraries were prepared by immunoSEQ multiplex PCR; TCRdb keeps only in-frame clonotypes and omits some of them. This table holds more than 2 million clones, 85% to 95% found once. The sequenced material came from naive CD8+ T cells sorted from blood. These receptors were collected from a young man in good health.

This clone has just one count. This sequence joins TRBV5-8 and TRBJ2-7, with TRBD1 matching over 10 bases. The J segment lost 5 bases and the V segment lost 2 bases, leaving 7 bases of the junction unmatched. CDR3 length: 15 residues. CDR1 is SGHTS, CDR2 YDEGEE, per germline. CDR3 nucleotide sequence: TGTGCCAGCAGCTTCCGGGACAGGGGTAAAAACGAGCAGTACTTC. Residues: CASSFRDRGKNEQYF. The full variable domain, with the rest looked up from reference TRBV5-8 and TRBJ2-7, is EAGVTQSPTHLIKTRGQQATLRCSPISGHTSVYWYQQALGLGLQFLLWYDEGEERNRGNFPPRFSGRQFPNYSSELNVNALELEDSALYLCASSFRDRGKNEQYFGPGTRLTVT.

The chain's CDR3 is CASSGSNEPNYGYTF. CDR3 DNA: TGTGCCAGCAGCGGGAGCAACGAACCGAACTATGGCTACACCTTC. The chain couples TRBV5-4 to TRBJ1-2; no clear D gene. The CDR3 length is 15 residues. From germline, CDR1 is SGHNT and CDR2 YYREEE (reference sequence). V was shortened by 4 bases and J by 2 bases, with 15 bases between the two germline ends.

The chain recombines TRBV28 with TRBJ2-1, with TRBD2 matching 11 bases. The V and J ends lost 3 bases and 8 bases, in that order; junction bases with no gene match: 6. CDR1 and CDR2 (germline): MDHEN, SYDVKM. The CDR3 length is 15 residues. The CDR3 region is CASSFRLAGGYEQFF. DNA for the CDR3: TGTGCCAGCAGTTTTAGGCTAGCGGGGGGCTATGAGCAGTTCTTC.

The chain combines TRBV7-6 with TRBJ2-2; D possibly corresponds to TRBD2 (6 bases). Trimming took off 1 base at V and 2 bases at J, with 11 bases between the two ends. Germline V gene lookup returns CDR1 SGHVS and CDR2 FNYEAQ. This CDR3 has 16 amino acids. In DNA form, the CDR3 reads TGTGCCAGCAGCTTAGTGGTAGCGGCCAACACCGGGGAGCTGTTTTTT. This sequence encodes CASSLVVAANTGELFF. Drawing the rest from reference TRBV7-6 and TRBJ2-2, the complete variable domain is GAGVSQSPRYKVTKRGQDVALRCDPISGHVSLYWYRQALGQGPEFLTYFNYEAQQDKSGLPNDRFSAERPEGSISTLTIQRTEQRDSAMYRCASSLVVAANTGELFFGEGSRLTVL.

V usage is TRBV28 and J usage is TRBJ2-7; the match to TRBD2 covers 15 bases. Germline CDR1 MDHEN, CDR2 SYDVKM. Losses at the gene ends were 2 bases for V and 3 bases for J; bases not matched to a gene: 11. This CDR3 is built from 19 residues. The CDR3 DNA reads TGTGCCAGCAGTTTAATGTGGGGACTAGCGGGGGGCAGGATCTACGAGCAGTACTTC. Protein product: CASSLMWGLAGGRIYEQYF.

V is TRBV6-5 and J is TRBJ2-3; D gene unclear. Looked up from germline, CDR1 is MNHEY and CDR2 is SVGAGI. The V and J ends lost 8 bases and 1 base respectively, with 10 bases between them. The CDR3 is made up of 13 amino acids. Here the CDR3 reads CASSASGTDTQYF. DNA of the CDR3: TGTGCCAGCTCAGCGAGTGGCACAGATACGCAGTATTTT.

This clone appeared a few times. The chain links TRBV6-1 to TRBJ1-4, with 7 bases aligning to TRBD1. The V gene's germline CDR1 is MNHNS and CDR2 SASEGT. V lost 10 bases to trimming and J lost 8 bases; unmatched junction nucleotides: 16. The length of the CDR3 is 15 residues. The CDR3 loop is CATRDPPGTVEKLFF. Written as DNA, the CDR3 is TGTGCCACCCGAGATCCCCCCGGGACAGTGGAAAAACTGTTTTTT.

The chain uses TRBV7-9 and TRBJ1-2; D call uncertain. V lost 1 base and J 2 bases, leaving 11 bases between the germline ends. The CDR3 has 15 residues. The germline V gene has CDR1 SEHNR and CDR2 FQNEAQ (reference sequence). DNA for the CDR3: TGTGCCAGCAGCTTAGACTCCGTTCTAAACTATGGCTACACCTTC. It specifies CASSLDSVLNYGYTF. The full variable domain, its missing parts supplied by reference TRBV7-9 and TRBJ1-2, is DTGVSQNPRHKITKRGQNVTFRCDPISEHNRLYWYRQTLGQGPEFLTYFQNEAQLEKSRLLSDRFSAERPKGSFSTLEIQRTEQGDSAMYLCASSLDSVLNYGYTFGSGTRLTVV.

The chain couples TRBV11-3 to TRBJ2-7; D possibly uses TRBD1 or TRBD2 (6 bases each). The CDR3 is 15 amino acids. With 4 bases removed from V and 3 bases from J, the gap between germline ends came to 16 bases. Germline values: CDR1 SGHNT, CDR2 YENEEA. This CDR3 reads CASSSRGGKVYEQYF. The DNA of the CDR3 is TGTGCCAGCAGCTCCCGAGGGGGGAAAGTCTACGAGCAGTACTTC.

This chain's CDR3 is CASSPPEQETGANVLTF. The CDR3 DNA reads as TGTGCCAGCAGCCCACCAGAACAGGAAACTGGGGCCAACGTCCTGACTTTC. The chain recombines TRBV7-9 with TRBJ2-6, with D perhaps matching TRBD1 (5 bases). Germline V gene sequence: CDR1 SEHNR, CDR2 FQNEAQ (reference sequence). The CDR3 contains 17 residues. V was cut by 5 bases and J by 2 bases, with 16 bases left in between. The entire variable domain, with the rest obtained from reference TRBV7-9 and TRBJ2-6, is as follows: DTGVSQNPRHKITKRGQNVTFRCDPISEHNRLYWYRQTLGQGPEFLTYFQNEAQLEKSRLLSDRFSAERPKGSFSTLEIQRTEQGDSAMYLCASSPPEQETGANVLTFGAGSRLTVL.

The chain links TRBV27 to TRBJ2-2; TRBD1 agrees at 7 bases. The germline gives CDR1 MNHEY, CDR2 SMNVEV (reference sequence). This CDR3 has 16 residues. V gave up 5 bases and J gave up 6 bases; unmatched junction bases: 12. The CDR3 is CASSPSQRQGSGELFF. DNA of the CDR3: TGTGCCAGCAGTCCATCCCAAAGACAGGGCTCCGGGGAGCTGTTTTTT.

The chain uses TRBV7-9 and TRBJ1-1; D not certain. The CDR3 consists of 12 residues. The V end was cut by 4 bases, the J end by 11 bases, with 14 bases between. CDR1 SEHNR and CDR2 FQNEAQ come from the germline V gene (reference sequence). This CDR3 is CASSSGPAKAFF. For the CDR3, the DNA is TGTGCCAGCAGCTCCGGACCTGCGAAGGCTTTCTTT.

About this clone: Other DNA sequences in this specimen translate into the identical CDR3. The chain has TRBV2 and TRBJ2-7; D unclear. The CDR3 spans 13 residues. The germline gives CDR1 SNHLY, CDR2 FYNNEI. V was trimmed by 0 bases and J by 2 bases, leaving 5 bases between them. The CDR3 loop is CASSEARAYEQYF. The CDR3 coding sequence is TGTGCCAGCAGTGAAGCTAGGGCCTACGAGCAGTACTTC. The full variable domain, in which reference TRBV2 and TRBJ2-7 provide the parts outside the CDR3, is EPEVTQTPSHQVTQMGQEVILRCVPISNHLYFYWYRQILGQKVEFLVSFYNNEISEKSEIFDDQFSVERPDGSNFTLKIRSTKLEDSAMYFCASSEARAYEQYFGPGTRLTVT.

J is TRBJ2-1 and V is TRBV9, with D maybe TRBD2 (5 bases). Trimming removed 2 bases from V and 8 bases from J, with 17 bases in between. The CDR3 has 15 amino acids. Looked up from germline, CDR1 is SGDLS and CDR2 is YYNGEE. CDR3 loop: CASSVGVASFDEQFF. CDR3 bases: TGTGCCAGCAGCGTTGGAGTAGCGTCTTTCGATGAGCAGTTCTTC.

The rearrangement links TRBV27 to TRBJ2-7, with D hard to call. This CDR3 region has 13 residues. Trimming took off 6 bases at V and 0 bases at J, with 9 bases between the two ends. Per germline, CDR1 MNHEY and CDR2 SMNVEV (reference sequence). Here the CDR3 reads CASRGPASYEQYF. The CDR3 DNA reads as TGTGCCAGCAGAGGTCCAGCCTCCTACGAGCAGTACTTC.

The chain is built from TRBV4-1 and TRBJ2-7; TRBD1 aligns across 12 bases. After removal of 5 bases from V and 5 bases from J, the junction contained 7 bases not matched to a gene. The CDR3 is made up of 15 amino acids. CDR1 and CDR2 from the germline V gene are MGHRA and YSYEKL. CDR3 DNA: TGCGCCAGCAGCACCCCCGGGACAGGGGGCGACGAGCAGTACTTC. Its translation: CASSTPGTGGDEQYF.

The chain joins TRBV28 to TRBJ1-2, with D possibly matching TRBD1 (5 bases). The CDR3 contains 17 residues. V was trimmed by 3 bases and J by 1 base, leaving 18 bases between them. Germline V CDR1 and CDR2: MDHEN, SYDVKM. CDR3 region: CASSFGAFGGNNYGYTF. In DNA form, the CDR3 reads TGTGCCAGCAGTTTCGGGGCCTTTGGGGGGAATAACTATGGCTACACCTTC.

A note on this clone: Additional DNA sequences in this sample encode the identical CDR3. The chain joins TRBV11-2 to TRBJ2-1; TRBD2 aligns across 11 bases. V lost 5 bases to trimming and J lost 0 bases; unmatched junction nucleotides: 0. The CDR3 has 15 amino acids. Germline-derived CDR1 and CDR2 are SGHAT and FQNNGV. This chain's CDR3 is CASSLAGGSYNEQFF. CDR3 in DNA: TGTGCCAGCAGCCTAGCGGGGGGCTCCTACAATGAGCAGTTCTTC.

DNA for the CDR3: TGTGCCAGCAGGGTCCAGGGAAGCTATGGCTACACCTTC. The encoded protein is CASRVQGSYGYTF. The chain recombines TRBV5-4 with TRBJ1-2, with D perhaps TRBD1 (5 bases). V was trimmed by 5 bases and J by 4 bases, leaving 12 bases between them. Germline V gives CDR1 SGHNT, CDR2 YYREEE (reference sequence). There are 13 residues in the CDR3.

The chain links TRBV28 to TRBJ1-2; possibly TRBD1 for D (5 bases). Deletions cut 7 bases from V and 1 base from J, with 10 bases between. Germline CDR1 reads MDHEN; CDR2 reads SYDVKM. This CDR3 is 13 amino acids long. The CDR3 sequence is CASKPGYNYGYTF. In DNA form, the CDR3 reads TGTGCCAGCAAACCAGGGTATAACTATGGCTACACCTTC.

The CDR3 region is CASSLDPGGYGYTF. The CDR3 coding sequence is TGTGCCAGCAGCTTAGATCCTGGCGGCTATGGCTACACCTTC. The rearrangement uses TRBV7-9 and TRBJ1-2, with unresolved D. Trimming took 1 base from V and 4 from J, leaving 10 bases between them. CDR1 and CDR2 (germline): SEHNR, FQNEAQ (reference sequence). The CDR3 has 14 amino acids.

The CDR3 region has the DNA TGTGCCAGCAGCTTAGAAGGACCCCTCTGGGAGACCCAGTACTTC. This sequence encodes CASSLEGPLWETQYF. V is TRBV11-2 and J is TRBJ2-5; D remains unclear. The CDR3 consists of 15 residues. Trimming removed 0 bases at V and 5 bases at J, with 13 bases between. The germline gives CDR1 SGHAT, CDR2 FQNNGV.

CDR3 loop: CASSQWTSGSTDTQYF. In DNA form, the CDR3 reads TGTGCCAGCAGCCAATGGACTAGCGGGAGCACAGATACGCAGTATTTT. The chain employs TRBV5-4 and TRBJ2-3, with 11 bases identical to TRBD2. CDR3 size: 16 residues. Trimming took 4 bases from V and 0 from J; bases not matched to a gene: 4. Germline lookup yields CDR1 SGHNT and CDR2 YYREEE (reference sequence).

This chain links TRBV27 with TRBJ1-1; D not certain. The CDR3 totals 12 residues. Germline values: CDR1 MNHEY, CDR2 SMNVEV (reference sequence). The germline V and J ends were trimmed by 6 bases and 1 base, with 6 bases remaining between them. The CDR3 DNA reads TGTGCCAGCAGCCACCCGAACACTGAAGCTTTCTTT. It yields the protein CASSHPNTEAFF.

This clone showed up just once. V usage is TRBV7-9 and J usage is TRBJ1-2, with a possible D match to TRBD1 (6 bases). Germline V gives CDR1 SEHNR, CDR2 FQNEAQ (reference sequence). The CDR3 has 15 residues. V lost 5 bases and J lost 13, with 26 bases in between. The DNA of the CDR3 is TGTGCCAGCAGCCACGAAACCAGGGGTGTTGATAGGTTCACCTTC. Its protein is CASSHETRGVDRFTF.

The chain uses TRBV7-6 and TRBJ1-2, with a tentative D call TRBD1 (6 bases). CDR3 length: 16 amino acids. The germline gives CDR1 SGHVS, CDR2 FNYEAQ. V was shortened by 0 bases and J by 4 bases, with 15 bases between the two germline ends. The CDR3 DNA reads as TGTGCCAGCAGCTTAGCGTCGGTAGGACAGAGCTATGGCTACACCTTC. Its translation is CASSLASVGQSYGYTF.

The rearrangement links TRBV5-1 to TRBJ2-3; D is undetermined. The CDR3 contains 15 residues. Germline CDR1 SGHRS, CDR2 YFSETQ. V dropped 1 base and J dropped 0 bases, with 9 bases sitting between them. CDR3 in DNA: TGCGCCAGCAGCTTGACTACCGGGAGCACAGATACGCAGTATTTT. It codes for CASSLTTGSTDTQYF.